Reported below is one T cell receptor (beta chain). Per germline, CDR1 LGHDT and CDR2 YNNKEL (reference sequence). Trimming left V 0 bases short and J 6 bases short, with 17 bases between. The CDR3 contains 17 residues. The data derive from a study of blood T cell repertoires in COVID-19. Whole-study context: From the United States, Italy and Spain came samples of acute and convalescent COVID-19. T cells, B-cell-depleted T cells, or PBMCs supplied cDNA or gDNA.

Assay: immunoSEQ multiplex PCR; the TCRdb copy retains only in-frame clones and omits some. The sample lists some 190,000 clones, about four fifths occurring once. Sample: peripheral blood. The chain carries TRBV3-1 (or the pseudogene TRBV3-2) and TRBJ2-2; D remains ambiguous. This TCR came from a woman aged 80 or over with COVID-19, enrolled during active disease. Written as DNA, the CDR3 is TGTGCCAGCAGCCAAGATCCAAGGATAGCCGGCGCCGGGGAGCTGTTTTTT. It yields the protein CASSQDPRIAGAGELFF.